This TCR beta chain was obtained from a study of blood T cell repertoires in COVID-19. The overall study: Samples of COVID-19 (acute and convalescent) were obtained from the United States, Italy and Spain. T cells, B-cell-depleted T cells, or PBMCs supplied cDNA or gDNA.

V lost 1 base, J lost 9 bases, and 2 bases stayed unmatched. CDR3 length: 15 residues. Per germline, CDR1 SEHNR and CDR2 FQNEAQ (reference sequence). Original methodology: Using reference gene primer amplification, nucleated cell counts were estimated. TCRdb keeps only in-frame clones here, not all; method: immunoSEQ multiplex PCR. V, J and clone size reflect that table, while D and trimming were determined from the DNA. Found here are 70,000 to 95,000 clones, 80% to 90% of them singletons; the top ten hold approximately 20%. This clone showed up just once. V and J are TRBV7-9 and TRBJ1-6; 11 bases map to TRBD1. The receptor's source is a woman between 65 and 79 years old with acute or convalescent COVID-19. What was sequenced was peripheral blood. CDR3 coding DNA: TGTGCCAGCAGCTTAGATGGGACAGGGGGTTCACCCCTCCACTTT. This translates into CASSLDGTGGSPLHF.